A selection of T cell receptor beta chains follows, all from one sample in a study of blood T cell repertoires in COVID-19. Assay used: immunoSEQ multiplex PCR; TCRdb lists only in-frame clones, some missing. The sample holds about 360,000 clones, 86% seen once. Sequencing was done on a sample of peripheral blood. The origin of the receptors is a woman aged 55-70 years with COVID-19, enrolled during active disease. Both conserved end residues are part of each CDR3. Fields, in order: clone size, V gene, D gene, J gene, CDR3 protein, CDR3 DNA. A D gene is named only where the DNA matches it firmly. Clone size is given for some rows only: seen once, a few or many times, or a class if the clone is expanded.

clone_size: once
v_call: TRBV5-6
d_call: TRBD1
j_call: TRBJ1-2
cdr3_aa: CASIPKDRPNYGYTF
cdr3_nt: TGTGCCAGCATCCCCAAGGACAGGCCTAACTATGGCTACACCTTC

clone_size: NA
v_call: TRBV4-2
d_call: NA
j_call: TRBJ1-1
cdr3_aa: CASSQVIVLGGTEAFF
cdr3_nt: TGTGCCAGCAGTCAAGTTATTGTTTTGGGGGGTACTGAAGCTTTCTTT

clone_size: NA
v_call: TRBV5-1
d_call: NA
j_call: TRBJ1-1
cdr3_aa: CASSYAGVSVNTEAFF
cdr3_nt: TGCGCCAGCAGCTATGCAGGGGTATCCGTGAACACTGAAGCTTTCTTT

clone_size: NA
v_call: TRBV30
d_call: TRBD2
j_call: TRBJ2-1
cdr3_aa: CAWSYDSGGPSPEQFF
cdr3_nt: TGTGCCTGGAGTTACGATAGCGGGGGGCCCTCCCCTGAGCAGTTCTTC

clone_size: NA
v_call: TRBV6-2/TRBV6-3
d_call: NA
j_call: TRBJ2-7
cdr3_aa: CASSVTGQPSYEQYF
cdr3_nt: TGTGCCAGCAGTGTAACAGGACAGCCATCCTACGAGCAGTACTTC

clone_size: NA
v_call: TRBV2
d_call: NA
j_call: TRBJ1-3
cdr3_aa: CASSAQGADSGNTIYF
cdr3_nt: TGTGCCAGCAGTGCACAGGGAGCTGACTCTGGAAACACCATATATTTT

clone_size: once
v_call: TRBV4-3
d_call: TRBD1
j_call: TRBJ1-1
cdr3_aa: CASSQDLQGDTEAFF
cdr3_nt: TGCGCCAGCAGCCAAGATCTACAGGGGGACACTGAAGCTTTCTTT

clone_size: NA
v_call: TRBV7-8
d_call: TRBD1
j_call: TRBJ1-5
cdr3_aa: CASSYRGQGRYGQPQHF
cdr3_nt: TGTGCCAGCAGCTACCGCGGACAGGGTCGGTATGGCCAGCCCCAGCATTTT

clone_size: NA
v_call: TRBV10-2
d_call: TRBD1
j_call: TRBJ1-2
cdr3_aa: CASSVGGQGNGYTF
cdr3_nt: TGCGCCAGCAGTGTGGGGGGACAGGGTAATGGCTACACCTTC

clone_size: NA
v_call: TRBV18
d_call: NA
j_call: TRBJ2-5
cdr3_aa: CASSQPEGEETQYF
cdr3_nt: TGTGCCAGCTCACAACCGGAAGGGGAAGAGACCCAGTACTTC

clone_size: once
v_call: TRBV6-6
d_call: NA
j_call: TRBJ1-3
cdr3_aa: CAAREGRGNTIYF
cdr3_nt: TGTGCGGCCAGGGAGGGAAGGGGAAACACCATATATTTT

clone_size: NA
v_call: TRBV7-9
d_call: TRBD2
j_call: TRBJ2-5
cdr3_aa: CASSLPSGGMEETQYF
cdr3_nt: TGTGCCAGCAGCTTACCTAGCGGGGGGATGGAGGAGACCCAGTACTTC

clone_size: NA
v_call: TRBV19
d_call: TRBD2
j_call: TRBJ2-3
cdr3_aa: CASSIMGTSGDTQYF
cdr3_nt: TGTGCCAGTAGTATCATGGGGACTAGCGGAGATACGCAGTATTTT

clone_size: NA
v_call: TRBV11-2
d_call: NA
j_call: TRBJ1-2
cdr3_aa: CASTSRGDGYTF
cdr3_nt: TGTGCCAGCACCTCTCGGGGGGATGGCTACACCTTC

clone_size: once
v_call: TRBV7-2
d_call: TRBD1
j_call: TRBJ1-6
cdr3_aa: CASSSRGRADSPLHF
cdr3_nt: TGTGCCAGCAGCTCAAGGGGGCGCGCGGATTCACCCCTCCACTTT

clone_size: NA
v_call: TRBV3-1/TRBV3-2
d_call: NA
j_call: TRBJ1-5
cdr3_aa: CASSQDAYQPQHF
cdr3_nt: TGTGCCAGCAGCCAAGATGCGTATCAGCCCCAGCATTTT

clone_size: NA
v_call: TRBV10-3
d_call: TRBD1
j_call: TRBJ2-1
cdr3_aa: CAILRGRGEQFF
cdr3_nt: TGTGCCATTCTCAGGGGGCGCGGTGAGCAGTTCTTC

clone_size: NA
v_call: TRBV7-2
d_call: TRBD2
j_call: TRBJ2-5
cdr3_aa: CASSLGLAGGQVETQYF
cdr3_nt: TGTGCCAGCAGCCTCGGACTAGCGGGGGGGCAGGTTGAGACCCAGTACTTC

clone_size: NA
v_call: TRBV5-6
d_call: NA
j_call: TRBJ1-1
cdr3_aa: CASSLAGVTEAFF
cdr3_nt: TGTGCCAGCAGCTTGGCAGGGGTTACTGAAGCTTTCTTT

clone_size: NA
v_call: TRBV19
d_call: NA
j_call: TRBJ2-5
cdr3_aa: CASSEGSQETQYF
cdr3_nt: TGTGCCAGTAGTGAAGGGAGCCAAGAGACCCAGTACTTC

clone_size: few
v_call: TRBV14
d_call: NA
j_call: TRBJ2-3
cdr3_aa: CASSHSLDFTTDTQYF
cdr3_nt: TGTGCCAGCAGCCACTCCCTCGACTTTACCACAGATACGCAGTATTTT

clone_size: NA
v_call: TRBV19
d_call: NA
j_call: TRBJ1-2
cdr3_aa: CASSGQANYGYTF
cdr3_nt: TGTGCCAGTAGCGGACAAGCTAACTATGGCTACACCTTC

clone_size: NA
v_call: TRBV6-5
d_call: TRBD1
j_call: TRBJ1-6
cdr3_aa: CASSNYRGYNSPLHF
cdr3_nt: TGTGCCAGCAGTAATTACAGGGGGTATAATTCACCCCTCCACTTT

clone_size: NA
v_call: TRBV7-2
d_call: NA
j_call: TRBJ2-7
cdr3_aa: CASSLWAAGSYPNEQYF
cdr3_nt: TGTGCCAGCAGCTTATGGGCCGCGGGAAGCTACCCGAACGAGCAGTACTTC

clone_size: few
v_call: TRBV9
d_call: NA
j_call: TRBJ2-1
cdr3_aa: CAQKGGLIYNEQFF
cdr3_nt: TGTGCCCAAAAGGGCGGGTTGATCTACAATGAGCAGTTCTTC

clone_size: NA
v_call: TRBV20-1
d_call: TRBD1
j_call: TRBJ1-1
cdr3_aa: CSASRSRGRLNTEAFF
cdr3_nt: TGCAGTGCTAGTCGAAGTAGGGGGCGCCTGAACACTGAAGCTTTCTTT

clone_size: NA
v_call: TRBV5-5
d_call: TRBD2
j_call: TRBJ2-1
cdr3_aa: CASSLGTSLYNEQFF
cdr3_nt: TGTGCCAGCAGCTTGGGGACTAGCCTCTACAATGAGCAGTTCTTC

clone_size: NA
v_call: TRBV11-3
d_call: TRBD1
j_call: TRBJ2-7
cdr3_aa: CASSSPVTGVHEQYF
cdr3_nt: TGTGCCAGCAGCTCACCGGTGACAGGGGTCCACGAGCAGTACTTC

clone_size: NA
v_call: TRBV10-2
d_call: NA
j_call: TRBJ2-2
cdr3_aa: CASSEGRGVTGELFF
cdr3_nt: TGCGCCAGCAGTGAAGGCAGGGGCGTAACCGGGGAGCTGTTTTTT

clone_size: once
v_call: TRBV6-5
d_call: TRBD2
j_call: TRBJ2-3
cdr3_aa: CASSSPRAGGTDTQYF
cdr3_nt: TGTGCCAGCAGTTCCCCCCGTGCGGGGGGAACAGATACGCAGTATTTT

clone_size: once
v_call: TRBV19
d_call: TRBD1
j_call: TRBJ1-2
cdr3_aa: CATRTGPDGYTF
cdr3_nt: TGTGCCACAAGGACAGGGCCGGATGGCTACACCTTC

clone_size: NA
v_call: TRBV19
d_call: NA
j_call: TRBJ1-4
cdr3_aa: CASSRDRSNEKLFF
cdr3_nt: TGTGCCAGTAGTCGGGATAGATCTAATGAAAAACTGTTTTTT

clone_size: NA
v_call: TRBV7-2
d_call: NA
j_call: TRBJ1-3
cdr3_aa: CASSLGQGVYF
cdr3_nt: TGTGCCAGCAGCTTAGGGCAAGGGGTATATTTT

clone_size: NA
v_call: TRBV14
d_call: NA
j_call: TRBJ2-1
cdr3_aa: CASSQEGRRVLNEQFF
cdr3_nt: TGTGCCAGCAGCCAAGAAGGGCGGAGGGTCCTCAATGAGCAGTTCTTC

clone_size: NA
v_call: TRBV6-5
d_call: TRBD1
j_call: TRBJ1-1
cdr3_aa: CASRSQGATSEAFF
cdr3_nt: TGTGCCAGCAGATCACAGGGGGCTACTTCTGAAGCTTTCTTT

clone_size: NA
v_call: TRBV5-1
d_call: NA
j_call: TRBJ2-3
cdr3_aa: CASSLATGGPDTQYF
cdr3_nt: TGCGCCAGCAGCTTGGCAACGGGGGGCCCGGATACGCAGTATTTT

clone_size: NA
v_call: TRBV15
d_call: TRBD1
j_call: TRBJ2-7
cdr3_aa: CATSRDRGTGSHEQYF
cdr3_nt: TGTGCCACCAGCAGAGATAGAGGGACAGGGTCCCACGAGCAGTACTTC

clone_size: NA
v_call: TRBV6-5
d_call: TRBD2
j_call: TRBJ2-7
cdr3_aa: CASSYSWTRAGEQYF
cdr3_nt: TGTGCCAGCAGTTACTCGTGGACTAGGGCGGGGGAGCAGTACTTC

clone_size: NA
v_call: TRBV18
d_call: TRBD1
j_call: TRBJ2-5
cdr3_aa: CASSFRQGLQETQYF
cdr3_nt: TGTGCCAGCTCCTTCCGACAGGGGTTACAAGAGACCCAGTACTTC

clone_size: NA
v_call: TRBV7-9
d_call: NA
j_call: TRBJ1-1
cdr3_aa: CASSLGQVAKNTEAFF
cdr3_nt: TGTGCCAGCAGCTTAGGACAGGTGGCCAAGAACACTGAAGCTTTCTTT

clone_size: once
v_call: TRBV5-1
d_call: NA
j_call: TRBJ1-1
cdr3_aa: CASSPGGNTEAFF
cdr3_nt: TGCGCCAGCAGCCCCGGGGGGAACACTGAAGCTTTCTTT